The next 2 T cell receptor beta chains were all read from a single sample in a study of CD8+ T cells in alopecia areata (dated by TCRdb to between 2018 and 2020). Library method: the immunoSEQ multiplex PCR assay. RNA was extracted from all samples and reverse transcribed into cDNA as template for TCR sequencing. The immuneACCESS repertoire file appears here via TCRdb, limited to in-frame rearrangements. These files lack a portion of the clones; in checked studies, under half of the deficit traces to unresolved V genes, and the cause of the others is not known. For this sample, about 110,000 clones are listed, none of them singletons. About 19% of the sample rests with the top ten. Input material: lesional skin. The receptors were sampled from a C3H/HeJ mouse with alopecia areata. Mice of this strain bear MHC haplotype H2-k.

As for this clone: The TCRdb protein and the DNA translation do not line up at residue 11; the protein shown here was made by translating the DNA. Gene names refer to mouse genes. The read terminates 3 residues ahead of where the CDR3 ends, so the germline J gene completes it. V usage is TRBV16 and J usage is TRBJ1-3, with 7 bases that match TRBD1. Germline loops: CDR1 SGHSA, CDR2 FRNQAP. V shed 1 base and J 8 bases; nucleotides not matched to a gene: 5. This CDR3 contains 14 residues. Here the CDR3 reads CASSLVLTGDTLYF. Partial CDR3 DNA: TGTGCAAGCAGCTTAGTTTTAACAGGGGATACG.

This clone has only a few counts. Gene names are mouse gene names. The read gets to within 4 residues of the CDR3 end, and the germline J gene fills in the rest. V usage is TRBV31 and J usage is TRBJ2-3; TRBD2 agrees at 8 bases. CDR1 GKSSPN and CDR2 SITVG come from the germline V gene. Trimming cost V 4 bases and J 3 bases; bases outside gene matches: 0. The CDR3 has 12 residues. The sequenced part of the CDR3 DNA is TGTGCCTGGACTGGGGGGGCAGAA. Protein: CAWTGGAE. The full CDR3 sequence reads CAWTGGAETLYF.